The next 3 T cell receptor beta chains were all read from a single sample in a study of sequential checkpoint blockade in melanoma. Some clones are missing from TCRdb's copy, which holds only in-frame ones; the method was immunoSEQ multiplex PCR. Of roughly 3,000 clones in the sample, approximately 19% are singletons; the top ten hold about 27%. Treatment noted: randomized to nivolumab then ipilimumab (arm A) or the reverse (arm B). The sample in question was tumor tissue (inferred from file names), obtained from a patient given nivolumab and ipilimumab in sequence. These receptors all come from a human donor with melanoma.

This clone is medium-sized in the sample. The chain employs TRBV11-3 and TRBJ2-1; D gene uncertain. The V gene lost 5 bases and the J gene lost 5 bases, with 16 bases spanning the gap. CDR1 and CDR2 from the germline V gene are SGHNT and YENEEA. CDR3 length: 15 residues. This chain's CDR3 is CASSPLGNTDNEQFF. CDR3 nucleotide sequence: TGTGCCAGCAGCCCCCTCGGCAACACAGACAATGAGCAGTTCTTC.

V is TRBV19 and J is TRBJ1-3; TRBD1 is a possible D gene (6 bases). Between the trimmed V and J ends, which lost 10 bases and 1 base, there was a span of 8 bases. The length of the CDR3 is 12 residues. The germline V gene encodes CDR1 LNHDA and CDR2 SQIVND (reference sequence). CDR3 loop: CATGASGNTIYF. CDR3 nucleotides: TGTGCCACAGGGGCATCTGGAAACACCATATATTTT. Using reference TRBV19 and TRBJ1-3 for the parts outside the CDR3, the full variable domain is DGGITQSPKYLFRKEGQNVTLSCEQNLNHDAMYWYRQDPGQGLRLIYYSQIVNDFQKGDIAEGYSVSREKKESFPLTVTSAQKNPTAFYLCATGASGNTIYFGEGSWLTVV.

The chain combines TRBV6-8 with TRBJ2-5; 10 nucleotides align to TRBD1. The V segment lost 4 bases and the J segment 6 bases; nucleotides outside the gene matches: 2. The CDR3 length is 13 residues. Germline CDR1 MNHGY, CDR2 SAAAGT. The CDR3 DNA reads as TGTGCCAGCAGTTCGGGACAGGGGCAGACCCAGTACTTC. Translation gives CASSSGQGQTQYF.